What follows are 26 T cell receptor beta chains derived from one specimen sequenced in a study of blood T cell repertoires in COVID-19. Using immunoSEQ multiplex PCR, the repertoire was profiled, and TCRdb retains in-frame clones only, with some absent. Of about 170,000 clones detected, 82% appear once; the ten largest clones hold roughly a tenth. The material sequenced was peripheral blood. The source is an elderly woman with active or convalescent COVID-19.

The V and J genes are TRBV7-9 and TRBJ2-1; D is possibly TRBD2 (5 bases). The CDR3 contains 16 residues. Looked up from germline, CDR1 is SEHNR and CDR2 is FQNEAQ (reference sequence). V lost 5 bases and J lost 4, with 18 bases in between. The CDR3 DNA reads as TGTGCCAGCAGCCATCGGGGTCCCCCATCGTACAATGAGCAGTTCTTC. It yields the protein CASSHRGPPSYNEQFF. Full variable domain (rest looked up from reference TRBV7-9 and TRBJ2-1): DTGVSQNPRHKITKRGQNVTFRCDPISEHNRLYWYRQTLGQGPEFLTYFQNEAQLEKSRLLSDRFSAERPKGSFSTLEIQRTEQGDSAMYLCASSHRGPPSYNEQFFGPGTRLTVL.

The chain employs TRBV5-1 and TRBJ1-1; a possible D gene is TRBD1 (6 bases). This CDR3 spans 16 amino acids. V dropped 0 bases and J dropped 2 bases, with 14 bases sitting between them. Germline values: CDR1 SGHRS, CDR2 YFSETQ. The CDR3 DNA sequence: TGCGCCAGCAGCTTGGGAGTTGGGACATTCAACACTGAAGCTTTCTTT. This translates into CASSLGVGTFNTEAFF. Using reference TRBV5-1 and TRBJ1-1 for the parts outside the CDR3, the full variable domain is KAGVTQTPRYLIKTRGQQVTLSCSPISGHRSVSWYQQTPGQGLQFLFEYFSETQRNKGNFPGRFSGRQFSNSRSEMNVSTLELGDSALYLCASSLGVGTFNTEAFFGQGTRLTVV.

Remarks on this clone: Other DNA sequences in this sample translate to the same CDR3. The CDR3 here is CASSPPSHTEAFF. The CDR3 region has the DNA TGTGCCAGCTCACCACCCAGTCACACTGAAGCTTTCTTT. The chain employs TRBV18 and TRBJ1-1, with D unclear. Trimming pared 0 bases from V and 3 bases from J, leaving 5 bases between. CDR3 length: 13 residues. CDR1 KGHSH and CDR2 LQKENI come from the germline V gene.

The chain recombines TRBV30 with TRBJ1-6, with 7 positions matching TRBD1. V was pared by 4 bases and J by 10 bases, with 10 bases of the junction left unmatched. The CDR3 runs 14 residues. The V gene's germline CDR1 is GTSNPN and CDR2 SVGIG (reference sequence). As DNA, the CDR3 is TGTGCCTGGACTCAGGGGGGTTCAGACTCACCCCTCCACTTT. Its protein is CAWTQGGSDSPLHF. Using reference TRBV30 and TRBJ1-6 for the parts outside the CDR3, the full variable domain is SQTIHQWPATLVQPVGSPLSLECTVEGTSNPNLYWYRQAAGRGLQLLFYSVGIGQISSEVPQNLSASRPQDRQFILSSKKLLLSDSGFYLCAWTQGGSDSPLHFGNGTRLTVT.

The J gene is TRBJ2-7, the V gene TRBV11-2; 7 bases agree with TRBD2. CDR1 SGHAT and CDR2 FQNNGV come from the germline V gene. J lost 0 bases, V lost 1 base, and 3 bases had no gene match. The CDR3 has 15 residues. CDR3 sequence reads: CASSLGLAASYEQYF. The CDR3 coding sequence is TGTGCCAGCAGCTTAGGGCTAGCGGCCTCCTACGAGCAGTACTTC. The full variable domain, its missing parts supplied by reference TRBV11-2 and TRBJ2-7, is EAGVAQSPRYKIIEKRQSVAFWCNPISGHATLYWYQQILGQGPKLLIQFQNNGVVDDSQLPKDRFSAERLKGVDSTLKIQPAKLEDSAVYLCASSLGLAASYEQYFGPGTRLTVT.

This sequence joins TRBV5-4 and TRBJ2-7, with 7 positions matching TRBD2. V gave up 0 bases and J gave up 7 bases; unmatched junction bases: 10. The CDR3 extends over 15 amino acids. CDR1 SGHNT and CDR2 YYREEE come from the germline V gene (reference sequence). This CDR3 is CASSLGGRALEEQYF. CDR3 in DNA: TGTGCCAGCAGCTTGGGTGGGAGGGCCCTGGAGGAGCAGTACTTC.

This clone was found a few times. J is TRBJ1-1 and V is TRBV19; TRBD1 aligns across 9 bases. The germline CDR1 and CDR2 sequences are LNHDA and SQIVND (reference sequence). The CDR3 sequence is 15 residues long. V shed 6 bases, J shed 1 base, and the junction held 6 bases outside the gene matches. The CDR3, as DNA: TGTGCCAGTAGCCCCATACAGGGGGCGAACACTGAAGCTTTCTTT. Protein product: CASSPIQGANTEAFF.

This chain links TRBV27 with TRBJ1-1, with a possible D match to TRBD1 (5 bases). V gave up 2 bases and J gave up 2 bases, with 9 bases separating them. This CDR3 spans 14 amino acids. The germline V gene has CDR1 MNHEY and CDR2 SMNVEV (reference sequence). The DNA for the CDR3 is TGTGCCAGCAGTTTACCCGGACACAACACTGAAGCTTTCTTT. Amino acid sequence: CASSLPGHNTEAFF.

The rearrangement uses TRBV28 and TRBJ2-7, with D possibly TRBD2 on 5 matching bases. The CDR3 loop spans 14 amino acids. V shed 0 bases and J shed 7 bases, with 13 bases lying between them. Germline values: CDR1 MDHEN, CDR2 SYDVKM. CDR3 protein: CASSLWGASREQYF. Written as DNA, the CDR3 is TGTGCCAGCAGTTTATGGGGAGCTAGTAGGGAGCAGTACTTC.

The chain combines TRBV2 with TRBJ1-5, with 11 bases aligning to TRBD1. The CDR3 loop spans 15 amino acids. After removal of 5 bases from V and 3 bases from J, the junction contained 3 bases not matched to a gene. Germline values: CDR1 SNHLY, CDR2 FYNNEI. CDR3 amino acids: CASSRGQGDNQPQHF. In DNA, the CDR3 is TGTGCCAGCAGTCGGGGACAGGGGGACAATCAGCCCCAGCATTTT.

The V and J genes are TRBV7-2 and TRBJ1-6; TRBD1 matches at 9 bases. The J segment lost 10 bases and the V segment lost 2 bases, leaving 9 bases of the junction unmatched. This CDR3 is built from 16 residues. CDR1 and CDR2 from the germline V gene are SGHTA and FQGNSA. The CDR3 DNA reads TGTGCCAGCAGCTTAAAGATGGGACAGGGACGGTCACCCCTCCACTTT. Protein: CASSLKMGQGRSPLHF.

This clone has only one observation. Here the CDR3 DNA reads TGTGCCAGCAGCTGGGGACAGGGGAATGAGCAGTTCTTC. Protein: CASSWGQGNEQFF. J is TRBJ2-1 and V is TRBV5-4, with 10 bases fitting TRBD1. Germline V gives CDR1 SGHNT, CDR2 YYREEE (reference sequence). There are 13 residues in the CDR3. The J segment lost 7 bases and the V segment lost 3 bases, leaving 1 base of the junction unmatched.

This clone occurred a few times. The rearrangement joins TRBV2 to TRBJ1-5; possibly TRBD1 for D (5 bases). The V end was cut by 6 bases, the J end by 2 bases, with 14 bases between. The CDR3 covers 15 residues. Germline V lookup: CDR1 SNHLY, CDR2 FYNNEI. The CDR3 coding sequence is TGTGCCAGCAGGAAGGGGTTAGGAGGCAATCAGCCCCAGCATTTT. Translating gives CASRKGLGGNQPQHF.

The chain employs TRBV6-6 and TRBJ2-1, with 12 nucleotides matching TRBD2. CDR3 length: 16 residues. V lost 2 bases and J lost 6; bases outside the gene matches: 5. Germline-derived CDR1 and CDR2 are MNHNY and SVGAGI (reference sequence). The CDR3 region is CASSYRLAGGGNEQFF. CDR3 nucleotides: TGTGCCAGCAGTTACCGGCTAGCGGGAGGGGGCAATGAGCAGTTCTTC.

This chain connects TRBV3-1 (or the pseudogene TRBV3-2) to TRBJ2-5, with 10 bases matching TRBD1. The V gene's germline CDR1 is LGHDT and CDR2 YNNKEL (reference sequence). The V segment lost 3 bases and the J segment 9 bases; nucleotides outside the gene matches: 10. The CDR3 has 15 residues. The CDR3: CASSHSGTGVGSQYF. CDR3 bases: TGTGCCAGCAGCCACTCCGGGACAGGGGTCGGGTCCCAGTACTTC.

The rearrangement uses TRBV10-1 and TRBJ2-5; TRBD1 matches 10 bases. The CDR3 is 16 residues long. Germline V CDR1 and CDR2: WNHNN, SYGVQD (reference sequence). Losses at the gene ends were 0 bases for V and 3 bases for J; bases not matched to a gene: 4. The CDR3: CASSESGTGEEETQYF. The DNA for the CDR3 is TGCGCCAGCAGTGAGTCCGGGACAGGGGAGGAAGAGACCCAGTACTTC.

The chain employs TRBV15 and TRBJ1-1; 9 bases are shared with TRBD1. With V trimmed by 3 bases and J by 4 bases, 6 bases remained unmatched. The germline gives CDR1 LNHNV, CDR2 YYDKDF (reference sequence). The CDR3 runs 15 residues. CDR3 protein: CATSRADRGITEAFF. The CDR3 coding sequence is TGTGCCACCAGCAGGGCAGACAGGGGGATCACTGAAGCTTTCTTT.

The V gene is TRBV11-3, the J gene TRBJ1-1; 8 bases match TRBD1. The CDR3 contains 15 residues. Germline trimming cut 1 base from V and 5 bases from J; bases unmatched to any gene: 6. CDR1 SGHNT and CDR2 YENEEA come from the germline V gene. CDR3 amino acids: CASSLGQGAYTEAFF. The CDR3 nucleotides read TGTGCCAGCAGCTTAGGCCAGGGGGCTTATACTGAAGCTTTCTTT.

The chain joins TRBV19 to TRBJ1-6, with TRBD1 as a possible D gene (6 bases). The CDR3 is made up of 15 amino acids. Germline V lookup: CDR1 LNHDA, CDR2 SQIVND (reference sequence). Trimming removed 4 bases at V and 9 bases at J, with 16 bases between. For the CDR3, the DNA is TGTGCCAGTAGTACTACAGGGCAGAGGCGTTCACCCCTCCACTTT. Residues: CASSTTGQRRSPLHF.

This clone was observed a few times. The chain combines TRBV9 with TRBJ1-1; D call uncertain. V lost 0 bases and J lost 2, with 8 bases in between. CDR1 SGDLS and CDR2 YYNGEE come from the germline V gene. CDR3 length equals 14 residues. The CDR3 is CASSVAGSNTEAFF. CDR3 nucleotide sequence: TGTGCCAGCAGCGTAGCTGGGAGTAACACTGAAGCTTTCTTT.

The V gene is TRBV2, the J gene TRBJ1-3; D may be TRBD1 (5 bases). V dropped 3 bases and J dropped 0 bases, with 24 bases sitting between them. The CDR3 totals 20 residues. The germline CDR1 and CDR2 sequences are SNHLY and FYNNEI. The CDR3 DNA follows: TGTGCCAGCAGTGATTCCTTCCGCGGGGCCCTTTCTTACTCTGGAAACACCATATATTTT. This encodes CASSDSFRGALSYSGNTIYF. Combining the CDR3 with reference TRBV2 and TRBJ1-3 gives the whole variable domain EPEVTQTPSHQVTQMGQEVILRCVPISNHLYFYWYRQILGQKVEFLVSFYNNEISEKSEIFDDQFSVERPDGSNFTLKIRSTKLEDSAMYFCASSDSFRGALSYSGNTIYFGEGSWLTVV.

This chain uses TRBV29-1 with TRBJ2-3; 12 bases agree with TRBD2. CDR1 is SQVTM and CDR2 is ANQGSEA in the germline V gene. This CDR3 is built from 17 residues. V shed 4 bases, J shed 2 bases, and the junction held 10 bases outside the gene matches. Here the CDR3 reads CSVGGPRTSGITDTQYF. The CDR3 nucleotides read TGCAGCGTTGGGGGGCCCCGGACTAGCGGGATCACAGATACGCAGTATTTT.

The J gene is TRBJ1-5, the V gene TRBV16; the D is unclear. There are 13 residues in the CDR3. Trimming removed 0 bases from V and 5 bases from J, with 5 bases in between. Germline V gives CDR1 KGHSY, CDR2 FQNENV. The CDR3 DNA reads as TGTGCCAGCAGCCAATCGAGGGATCAGCCCCAGCATTTT. Its protein product is CASSQSRDQPQHF.

The rearrangement uses TRBV7-6 and TRBJ2-1, with TRBD2 matching 8 bases. The CDR3 contains 15 residues. Germline V lookup: CDR1 SGHVS, CDR2 FNYEAQ. J was trimmed by 12 bases and V by 2 bases; bases with no gene match: 12. The CDR3 DNA reads TGTGCCAGCAGCTTACTTAGCGGGGCGGAGGGTAGGCAGTTCTTC. Translation: CASSLLSGAEGRQFF.

This clone has a single count. The V call is TRBV10-1, the J call TRBJ2-1; 13 bases fit TRBD2. The CDR3 is 15 residues long. V trimming: 4 bases; J trimming: 4 bases; junction bases outside the gene matches: 1. CDR1 and CDR2 (germline): WNHNN, SYGVQD (reference sequence). CDR3 residues: CASSALAGGYNEQFF. The CDR3 DNA sequence: TGCGCCAGCAGTGCACTAGCGGGAGGGTACAATGAGCAGTTCTTC.

This clone is a singleton in its sample. The rearrangement joins TRBV5-1 to TRBJ1-3; TRBD1 aligns across 7 bases. The ends lost 4 bases at V and 0 bases at J; junction bases unmatched: 7. The V gene's germline CDR1 is SGHRS and CDR2 YFSETQ. The CDR3 contains 16 residues. CDR3 DNA sequence: TGCGCCAGCAGCCAGAGGACAGGCGCCTCTGGAAACACCATATATTTT. Protein: CASSQRTGASGNTIYF.